This TCR beta chain was sequenced during a study of OX40 agonist ivuxolimab in advanced cancers. For the study in its entirety: The costimulatory receptor OX40 (CD134) was targeted by ivuxolimab, a fully human IgG2 agonistic monoclonal antibody. Intravenous ivuxolimab was administered to patients every 2 weeks at six dose levels: 0.01, 0.1, 0.3, 1.5, 3 and 10 mg/kg. Among the approximately 54 dose-escalation patients, some 20 had hepatocellular carcinoma, some 15 melanoma, 9 renal cell carcinoma and 9 head and neck cancer. The dose-escalation cohort was around 83% male with a mean age of about 58 years, ranging from roughly 23 to 79. Prior anti-PD-1, anti-PD-L1 or anti-CTLA-4 therapy was permitted, and 40% of dose-escalation patients had received checkpoint inhibitors. Partial responses were achieved by three dose-escalation patients, of whom one had hepatocellular carcinoma and two had cutaneous melanoma. The purpose of peripheral TCRbeta sequencing was to test whether ivuxolimab changed TCR sequence diversity and led to clonal T-cell expansion. The monotherapy dose-escalation portion (N of about 57 patients) of the phase I ivuxolimab trial is reported in the paper. Findings and caveats that apply to the study as a whole: The antigen specificity of the peripheral T cells that underwent clonal expansion was not determined. Low levels of normalized T-cell clonal expansion were also shown by some nonresponding patients. In partial responders in the 0.1-3.0 mg/kg groups, normalized peripheral clonal expansion was found to be among the lowest, especially among CD8+ T cells. After ivuxolimab, CD8+ T cells had more expanded clones than CD4+ T cells on average. At doses of 0.1 to 3.0 mg/kg, clonal expansion of both CD4+ and CD8+ blood T cells was observed from baseline to week 6.

Inclusive of the bounding cysteine and phenylalanine, the CDR3 is 17 residues long. The entry retains the CDR3 DNA only, 51 bases that are in frame from base 1. As encoded in the germline V gene (reference sequence), CDR1 is MNHEY while CDR2 is SMNVEV. The junction carries 23 bases between V and J, which are trimmed by 6 bases and 3 bases respectively. Genomic DNA was isolated from the sorted cells so that the TCRbeta CDR3 region could be sequenced. The immunoSEQ Assay was used for sequencing of TCRbeta CDR3 regions. TCRdb holds this immuneACCESS table with in-frame rearrangements only. Some clones are missing; in checked studies, unresolved V genes explain under half, and the rest has no known cause. Within this sample are around 150,000 clones, with just over 90% of them counted one time only. The ten biggest clones cover 0.9% to 1.2% of the sample. The trial excluded patients who had a history of autoimmune disease or were on systemic immunosuppression. Peripheral blood for TCR sequencing was drawn from every dose cohort at baseline, at cycle 4 day 1 and at cycle 7 day 1. The samples were taken from a phase I, first-in-human, multicenter, open-label dose-escalation trial of ivuxolimab. Adults with locally advanced or metastatic melanoma, renal cell carcinoma, hepatocellular carcinoma or head and neck squamous cell carcinoma were enrolled in the trial. Before TCR sequencing, CD4+ T cells and CD8+ T cells from peripheral blood were sorted into separate populations.

On this clone itself: This clone's antigen is unknown. No per-base quality is available; no much larger clone lies one base away.

Rearrangement joined TRBV27 to TRBJ1-1, and possibly TRBD1, on 6 matching bases. This clonotype was obtained from an adult with an advanced solid tumor such as melanoma, head and neck, liver or kidney cancer. The source was CD4+ or CD8+ T cells sorted from blood, collected in a trial of the OX40 agonist ivuxolimab. The DNA sequence reads TGTGCCAGCAGAGAGCTGGGGGGCAGGGACGGTGACACTGAAGCTTTCTTT. This sequence encodes CASRELGGRDGDTEAFF.